The next 4 T cell receptor beta chains were all read from a single sample in a study of blood T cell repertoires in COVID-19. The table came from immunoSEQ multiplex PCR; TCRdb's copy has only in-frame clones and leaves some out. The sample has about 98,000 clones, roughly 80% seen once. Specimen: peripheral blood. These receptor sequences come from an elderly woman with acute or convalescent COVID-19.

Here the CDR3 reads CASSRPQGAQGTGELFF. Here the CDR3 DNA reads TGCGCCAGCAGCCGACCACAGGGGGCGCAGGGCACCGGGGAGCTGTTTTTT. The chain employs TRBV4-1 and TRBJ2-2; 9 bases agree with TRBD1. The CDR3 covers 17 residues. V shed 4 bases and J 4 bases; nucleotides not matched to a gene: 10. CDR1 MGHRA and CDR2 YSYEKL come from the germline V gene.

The rearrangement uses TRBV2 and TRBJ2-5, with TRBD2 matching over 7 bases. Looked up from germline, CDR1 is SNHLY and CDR2 is FYNNEI. The ends lost 6 bases at V and 10 bases at J; junction bases unmatched: 8. The CDR3 loop spans 12 amino acids. The CDR3 loop reads CASSGGTTSQYF. The CDR3 DNA is TGTGCCAGCAGCGGCGGGACTACCAGCCAGTACTTC.

The V call is TRBV28, the J call TRBJ1-5; 7 nucleotides line up with TRBD1. Germline assignment: CDR1 MDHEN and CDR2 SYDVKM. The CDR3 is 16 amino acids. Trimming removed 8 bases from V and 4 bases from J; junction bases left unmatched: 14. CDR3: CASAVYRDSRNQPQHF. DNA for the CDR3: TGTGCCAGCGCAGTTTATAGGGACAGTCGGAATCAGCCCCAGCATTTT.

The J gene is TRBJ2-5, the V gene TRBV11-2; 7 bases are a match to TRBD2. V lost 4 bases to trimming and J lost 4 bases; unmatched junction nucleotides: 12. This CDR3 is 16 amino acids long. In germline, CDR1 is SGHAT, CDR2 FQNNGV. The CDR3 loop is CASSSTTIGGSETQYF. The CDR3 bases are TGTGCCAGCAGCTCAACGACGATCGGGGGGTCAGAGACCCAGTACTTC.